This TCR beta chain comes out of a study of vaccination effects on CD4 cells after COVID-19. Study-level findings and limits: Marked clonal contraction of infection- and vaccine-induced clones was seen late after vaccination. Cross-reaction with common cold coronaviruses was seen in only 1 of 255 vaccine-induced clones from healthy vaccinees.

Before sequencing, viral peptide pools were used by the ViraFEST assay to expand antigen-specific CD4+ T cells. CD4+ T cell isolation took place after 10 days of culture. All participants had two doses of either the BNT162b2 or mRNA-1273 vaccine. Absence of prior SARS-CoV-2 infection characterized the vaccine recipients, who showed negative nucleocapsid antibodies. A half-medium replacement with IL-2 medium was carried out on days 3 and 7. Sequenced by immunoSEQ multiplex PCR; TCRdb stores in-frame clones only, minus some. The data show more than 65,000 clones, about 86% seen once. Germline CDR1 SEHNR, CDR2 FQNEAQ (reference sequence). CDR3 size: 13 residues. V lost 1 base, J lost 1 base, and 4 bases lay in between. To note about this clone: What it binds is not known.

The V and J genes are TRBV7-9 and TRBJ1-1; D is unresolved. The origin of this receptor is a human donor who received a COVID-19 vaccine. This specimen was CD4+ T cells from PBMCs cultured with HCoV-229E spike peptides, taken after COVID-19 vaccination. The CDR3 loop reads CASSLEGNTEAFF. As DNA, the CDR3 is TGTGCCAGCAGCTTAGAAGGGAACACTGAAGCTTTCTTT. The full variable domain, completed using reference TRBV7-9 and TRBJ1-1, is DTGVSQNPRHKITKRGQNVTFRCDPISEHNRLYWYRQTLGQGPEFLTYFQNEAQLEKSRLLSDRFSAERPKGSFSTLEIQRTEQGDSAMYLCASSLEGNTEAFFGQGTRLTVV.